Below are 26 T cell receptor beta chains sequenced from a single sample in a study of blood T cell repertoires in COVID-19. Using immunoSEQ multiplex PCR, the repertoire was profiled, and TCRdb retains in-frame clones only, with some absent. The table records about 86,000 clones, approximately 80% of them present only once. Sample: peripheral blood. The receptor set was obtained from a woman aged 80 or older with active or convalescent COVID-19.

V and J are TRBV19 and TRBJ2-1; 9 nucleotides line up with TRBD2. The germline CDR1 and CDR2 sequences are LNHDA and SQIVND (reference sequence). Trimming cost V 4 bases and J 9 bases; bases outside gene matches: 10. The CDR3 loop spans 15 amino acids. The CDR3 DNA sequence: TGTGCCAGTAGTAGTCAAGCGGGGGGCCACGGTGAGCAGTTCTTC. Translated, it gives CASSSQAGGHGEQFF.

V gene TRBV7-3 combines with J gene TRBJ1-2; D remains ambiguous. The V gene's germline CDR1 is SGHTA and CDR2 FQGTGA. The CDR3 loop spans 13 amino acids. Trimming removed 1 base from V and 4 bases from J, with 7 bases in between. The CDR3, as DNA: TGTGCCAGCAGCTTAATCCCAGGCTATGGCTACACCTTC. This translates into CASSLIPGYGYTF.

The rearrangement links TRBV7-9 to TRBJ2-3; D not certain. There are 13 residues in the CDR3. Germline loops: CDR1 SEHNR, CDR2 FQNEAQ (reference sequence). Trimming stripped 1 base from V and 4 bases from J, with 6 bases between. CDR3 nucleotides: TGTGCCAGCAGCTTAGACTACGCAGATACGCAGTATTTT. This translates into CASSLDYADTQYF.

This clone was observed a few times. In nucleotides, the CDR3 is TGTGCCAGCAGCTTAGTCCTACTCGGGGAGCAGTACTTC. This codes for CASSLVLLGEQYF. This chain joins TRBV7-2 and TRBJ2-7; the D is unclear. The CDR3 covers 13 residues. CDR1 is SGHTA and CDR2 is FQGNSA in the germline V gene. V was pared by 1 base and J by 7 bases, with 11 bases between.

The chain couples TRBV5-1 to TRBJ2-7; 9 positions match TRBD2. Unmatched junction bases numbered 7, after V lost 0 bases and J lost 3 bases. CDR3 length: 16 amino acids. Germline CDR1 SGHRS, CDR2 YFSETQ. CDR3 sequence (DNA): TGCGCCAGCAGCTTGGGAGGAAGCGGGGGGAACTACGAGCAGTACTTC. It is translated as CASSLGGSGGNYEQYF.

The chain couples TRBV29-1 to TRBJ1-1, with D perhaps TRBD1 (6 bases). CDR1 and CDR2 (germline): SQVTM, ANQGSEA. There are 13 residues in the CDR3. Deletions cut 6 bases from V and 1 base from J, with 12 bases between. Here the CDR3 DNA reads TGCAGCGTAGCTGAGACAGGGAACACTGAAGCTTTCTTT. Its protein product is CSVAETGNTEAFF.

This clone was counted a few times. The chain couples TRBV4-2 to TRBJ2-3; TRBD2 matches 10 bases. CDR1 and CDR2 from the germline V gene are LGHNA and YNFKEQ. The V and J ends lost 0 bases and 2 bases, in that order; junction bases with no gene match: 5. The CDR3 is 17 amino acids. Written as DNA, the CDR3 is TGTGCCAGCAGCCAAGATAGGCTAGCGGGGGACACAGATACGCAGTATTTT. This gives the protein CASSQDRLAGDTDTQYF.

This clone was observed a single time. The V and J genes are TRBV4-3 and TRBJ1-5; D gene unclear. V lost 0 bases and J lost 0, with 9 bases in between. Germline V gives CDR1 LGHNA, CDR2 YSLEER. This CDR3 contains 16 residues. CDR3 region: CASSQESGSSNQPQHF. The CDR3 DNA is TGCGCCAGCAGCCAAGAGTCGGGAAGTAGCAATCAGCCCCAGCATTTT.

The V gene is TRBV7-3, the J gene TRBJ2-1; 9 bases align to TRBD2. This CDR3 is built from 21 residues. J lost 0 bases, V lost 6 bases, and 21 bases had no gene match. CDR1 SGHTA and CDR2 FQGTGA come from the germline V gene. This CDR3 reads CASSRQGPGLAKRSSYNEQFF. CDR3 nucleotide sequence: TGTGCCAGCAGTCGACAGGGTCCGGGACTAGCAAAGCGAAGCTCCTACAATGAGCAGTTCTTC.

The chain links TRBV6-5 to TRBJ1-3, with D unclear. Germline CDR1 and CDR2: MNHEY and SVGAGI. Trimming cost V 4 bases and J 5 bases, with 15 bases left between them. This CDR3 is built from 15 residues. This CDR3 reads CASSSHGVFRNTIYF. The CDR3 DNA follows: TGTGCCAGCAGTTCCCACGGTGTTTTCAGAAACACCATATATTTT.

The chain combines TRBV6-2 or TRBV6-3 with TRBJ2-1, with a tentative D call TRBD2 (6 bases). The V and J ends lost 5 bases and 9 bases respectively, with 17 bases between them. The germline gives CDR1 MNHEY, CDR2 SVGEGT. The CDR3 totals 14 residues. CDR3 amino acids: CASSRDWGSGEQFF. CDR3 in DNA: TGTGCCAGCAGTAGGGACTGGGGAAGTGGTGAGCAGTTCTTC.

The chain carries TRBV7-2 and TRBJ2-3, with 8 bases that match TRBD1. There are 16 residues in the CDR3. Germline assignment: CDR1 SGHTA and CDR2 FQGNSA. The junction had 7 bases not matched to a gene; V was cut back by 4 bases and J by 1 base. CDR3 sequence reads: CASSYQGARGTDTQYF. The CDR3 coding sequence is TGTGCCAGCAGCTACCAGGGGGCGCGCGGCACAGATACGCAGTATTTT.

A word on this clone: The DNA is left out, because the CDR3 cannot be placed on it with certainty; the CDR3 is given as TCRdb lists it. J is TRBJ2-1 and V is TRBV4-1; whether TRBD2, the table's D call, matches the DNA was not checked. The CDR3 has 16 residues if both end residues are counted. CDR1 MGHRA and CDR2 YSYEKL come from the germline V gene. The CDR3 spells CASSQDQADFGNEQFF.

The V call is TRBV19, the J call TRBJ1-6; 7 nucleotides line up with TRBD1. V shed 8 bases, J shed 0 bases, and the junction held 7 bases outside the gene matches. The length of the CDR3 is 16 residues. Per the germline V gene, CDR1 is LNHDA and CDR2 is SQIVND (reference sequence). The CDR3 DNA reads TGTGCCAGTGAAGGGACAGCCATCTCCTATAATTCACCCCTCCACTTT. Protein: CASEGTAISYNSPLHF.

The CDR3 nucleotides are TGTGCCAGCAGCCCAACTAGCGGTTATTACAATGAGCAGTTCTTC. As protein: CASSPTSGYYNEQFF. The chain couples TRBV7-9 to TRBJ2-1, with 8 bases that match TRBD2. The CDR3 runs to 15 residues. The junction had 7 bases not matched to a gene; V was cut back by 5 bases and J by 4 bases. Germline CDR1 SEHNR, CDR2 FQNEAQ (reference sequence).

The genes are TRBV3-1 (or the pseudogene TRBV3-2) and TRBJ1-1, with D unclear. This CDR3 spans 13 amino acids. CDR1 and CDR2 from the germline V gene are LGHDT and YNNKEL (reference sequence). V lost 1 base and J 8 bases, leaving 11 bases between the germline ends. DNA of the CDR3: TGTGCCAGCAGCCAAGGAGGGCAGGTGGAAGCTTTCTTT. This codes for CASSQGGQVEAFF.

This chain connects TRBV19 to TRBJ1-2; 7 bases fit TRBD1. Germline assignment: CDR1 LNHDA and CDR2 SQIVND (reference sequence). V dropped 2 bases and J dropped 5; count of bases not matched to a gene: 2. The CDR3 runs 13 residues. The DNA for the CDR3 is TGTGCCAGTAGTATAACAGGGGAATATGGCTACACCTTC. Translated: CASSITGEYGYTF.

The V and J genes are TRBV2 and TRBJ2-7, with D unclear. V lost 3 bases to trimming and J lost 3 bases, with 6 bases between them. Germline-derived CDR1 and CDR2 are SNHLY and FYNNEI. CDR3 size: 12 residues. In DNA form, the CDR3 reads TGTGCCAGCAGTGACGGAGACTACGAGCAGTACTTC. It codes for CASSDGDYEQYF.

This CDR3 reads CASSYGQARGNTEAFF. Written as DNA, the CDR3 is TGTGCCAGCAGCTACGGACAGGCGCGGGGTAACACTGAAGCTTTCTTT. The gene calls are TRBV13 and TRBJ1-1, with 7 nucleotides matching TRBD1. The CDR3 extends over 16 amino acids. Germline assignment: CDR1 PRHDT and CDR2 FYEKMQ (reference sequence). The V segment lost 4 bases and the J segment 2 bases; nucleotides outside the gene matches: 10.

This chain links TRBV5-5 with TRBJ2-7, with 8 bases that match TRBD1. The V gene end was trimmed by 2 bases and the J gene end by 4 bases; junction bases not matched to a gene: 5. This CDR3 has 14 residues. Per the germline V gene, CDR1 is SGHKS and CDR2 is YYEKEE (reference sequence). Here the CDR3 reads CASSLPGQEYEQYF. CDR3 nucleotide sequence: TGTGCCAGCAGCTTACCGGGACAGGAGTACGAGCAGTACTTC.

This rearrangement joins TRBV5-1 to TRBJ2-3, with a weak D call TRBD2 (5 bases). Germline V gene lookup returns CDR1 SGHRS and CDR2 YFSETQ. The ends were cut back, 1 base at V and 0 bases at J, with 18 bases in the middle. CDR3 size: 18 residues. CDR3: CASSLPPPSGRSTDTQYF. DNA of the CDR3: TGCGCCAGCAGCTTGCCACCCCCCAGCGGCCGTAGCACAGATACGCAGTATTTT.

This rearrangement joins TRBV2 to TRBJ2-7, with TRBD1 matching over 9 bases. CDR1 and CDR2 (germline): SNHLY, FYNNEI. J lost 6 bases, V lost 6 bases, and 3 bases had no gene match. The CDR3 consists of 12 residues. CDR3 nucleotides: TGTGCCAGCAGCGGGACAGGGATCGAGCAGTACTTC. It specifies CASSGTGIEQYF. Full variable domain (remainder filled in from reference TRBV2 and TRBJ2-7): EPEVTQTPSHQVTQMGQEVILRCVPISNHLYFYWYRQILGQKVEFLVSFYNNEISEKSEIFDDQFSVERPDGSNFTLKIRSTKLEDSAMYFCASSGTGIEQYFGPGTRLTVT.

This chain uses TRBV18 with TRBJ2-1, with TRBD2 matching 10 bases. This CDR3 comprises 15 residues. Looked up from germline, CDR1 is KGHSH and CDR2 is LQKENI. With V trimmed by 5 bases and J by 5 bases, 6 bases remained unmatched. CDR3: CASSAAGGGNNEQFF. Written as DNA, the CDR3 is TGTGCCAGCTCAGCAGCGGGAGGGGGAAACAATGAGCAGTTCTTC.

The chain has TRBV24-1 and TRBJ2-2; 7 positions match TRBD1. V lost 7 bases to trimming and J lost 0 bases; unmatched junction nucleotides: 1. CDR3 length: 14 residues. Per the germline V gene, CDR1 is KGHDR and CDR2 is SFDVKD. The CDR3 sequence: CATRQGPNTGELFF. DNA of the CDR3: TGTGCCACCAGACAGGGGCCGAACACCGGGGAGCTGTTTTTT.

The rearrangement links TRBV9 to TRBJ1-2; maybe TRBD1 (5 bases). Between the trimmed V and J ends, which lost 1 base and 3 bases, there was a span of 10 bases. This CDR3 has 14 residues. CDR1 and CDR2 from the germline V gene are SGDLS and YYNGEE. The CDR3 spells CASSVQGGYYGYTF. The CDR3, as DNA: TGTGCCAGCAGCGTACAGGGAGGGTACTATGGCTACACCTTC. Using reference TRBV9 and TRBJ1-2 for the parts outside the CDR3, the full variable domain is DSGVTQTPKHLITATGQRVTLRCSPRSGDLSVYWYQQSLDQGLQFLIQYYNGEERAKGNILERFSAQQFPDLHSELNLSSLELGDSALYFCASSVQGGYYGYTFGSGTRLTVV.

V gene TRBV9 combines with J gene TRBJ2-5; 8 bases fit TRBD2. V lost 4 bases and J lost 6; bases outside the gene matches: 8. CDR1 SGDLS and CDR2 YYNGEE come from the germline V gene. The CDR3 spans 14 residues. The CDR3 sequence is CASSTSGSVKTQYF. The CDR3 DNA reads as TGTGCCAGCAGCACCAGCGGGAGTGTAAAGACCCAGTACTTC.